This T cell receptor (beta chain) appears in the sequencing data of a study of neoadjuvant anti-PD-1 for oral cavity cancer. Turning to the study itself: Non-progressing patients received a fourth nivolumab dose near day 43, then surgery on days 50-56.

The data were produced by immunoSEQ multiplex PCR, yet TCRdb's version contains in-frame clones alone and is incomplete. The sample includes around 1,300 clones, roughly 55% of them seen just once. Time point described: after neoadjuvant nivolumab, at surgical resection. Study-wide results and limits: Larger post-treatment preexisting tumor clones tracked with greater tumor shrinkage.

This clone turned up a few times. The antigen is unknown. The source is a person aged 40 to 85 with oral cavity squamous cell carcinoma. The sample was tumor tissue, taken after nivolumab (anti-PD-1) treatment.

CDR3: CASSFQGDDYTF. CDR3 bases: TGCGCCAGCAGCTTTCAGGGGGATGACTACACCTTC. The chain is built from TRBV5-1 and TRBJ1-2; TRBD1 agrees at 7 bases. The germline gives CDR1 SGHRS, CDR2 YFSETQ. The CDR3 has 12 amino acids. V trimming: 2 bases; J trimming: 10 bases; junction bases outside the gene matches: 5. Full variable domain (outside the CDR3, taken from reference TRBV5-1 and TRBJ1-2): KAGVTQTPRYLIKTRGQQVTLSCSPISGHRSVSWYQQTPGQGLQFLFEYFSETQRNKGNFPGRFSGRQFSNSRSEMNVSTLELGDSALYLCASSFQGDDYTFGSGTRLTVV.